This TCR beta chain was recorded in a study of Ad26.COV2.S vaccination and SARS-CoV-2 variants. Study results and caveats: Ad26.COV2.S recipients had broader spike-specific TCRs (P = 0.0014).

From germline, CDR1 is SGHNT and CDR2 YYREEE (reference sequence). This CDR3 spans 15 amino acids. V gave up 0 bases and J gave up 1 base, with 7 bases separating them. The data were produced by immunoSEQ multiplex PCR, yet TCRdb's version contains in-frame clones alone and is incomplete. The sample lists over 200,000 clones; more than 75% were seen once. Treatment here: some 20 received Ad26.COV2.S at low or high dose, single or two shots; 5 received placebo; per-sample allocation not given. Each sample was drawn 63 days after the first injection (of vaccine or placebo). Remarks on this clone: The antigen remains undetermined.

The TCR was taken from a person between 18 and 60 years old who received the Ad26.COV2.S COVID-19 vaccine or a placebo. The chain recombines TRBV5-4 with TRBJ2-2, with TRBD1 as a possible D gene (6 bases). The material sequenced was peripheral blood, taken in a trial of Ad26.COV2.S vaccine versus placebo. The CDR3 region is CASSLGGQNTGELFF. CDR3 DNA: TGTGCCAGCAGCTTGGGGGGACAGAACACCGGGGAGCTGTTTTTT.